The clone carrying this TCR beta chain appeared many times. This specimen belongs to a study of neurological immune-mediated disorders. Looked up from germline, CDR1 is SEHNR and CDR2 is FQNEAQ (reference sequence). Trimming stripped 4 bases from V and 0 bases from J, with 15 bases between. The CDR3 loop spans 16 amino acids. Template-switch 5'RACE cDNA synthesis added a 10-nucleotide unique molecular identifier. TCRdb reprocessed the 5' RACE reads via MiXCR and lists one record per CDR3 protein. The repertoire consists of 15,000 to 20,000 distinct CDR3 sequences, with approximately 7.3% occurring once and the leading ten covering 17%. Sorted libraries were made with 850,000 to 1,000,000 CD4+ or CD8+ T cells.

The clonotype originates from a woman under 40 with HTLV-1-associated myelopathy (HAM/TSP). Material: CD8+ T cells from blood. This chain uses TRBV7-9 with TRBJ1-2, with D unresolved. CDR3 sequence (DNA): TGTGCCAGCAGCTCCGGGGTCCAGGAGCCTAACTATGGCTACACCTTC. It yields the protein CASSSGVQEPNYGYTF.